The T cell receptor beta chain under discussion was sequenced for a study of blood T cell repertoires in COVID-19. Study in general: The United States, Italy and Spain supplied acute and convalescent COVID-19 samples. Sources were T cells, B-cell-depleted T cells, or PBMCs; the material itself was cDNA or gDNA.

Per the study methods: For nucleated cells, counts were estimated from reference gene primer amplification. Measured with immunoSEQ multiplex PCR; TCRdb has only the in-frame clones, and not every one. The V and J calls and clone size are taken from that table; D and trimming were inferred from the DNA. This sample has 300,000 or so clones, with approximately 90% found just once. The CDR3 has 15 residues. Trimming pared 3 bases from V and 7 bases from J, leaving 16 bases between. Germline lookup yields CDR1 SEHNR and CDR2 FQNEAQ (reference sequence). The V and J genes are TRBV7-9 and TRBJ1-5; D may be TRBD1 (5 bases). The sequenced sample was peripheral blood. The source is a woman in her thirties or forties with acute or convalescent COVID-19. In DNA form, the CDR3 reads TGTGCCAGCAGCTTGGCGGGGCCCCCGGGCCAGCCCCAGCATTTT. Its protein is CASSLAGPPGQPQHF.